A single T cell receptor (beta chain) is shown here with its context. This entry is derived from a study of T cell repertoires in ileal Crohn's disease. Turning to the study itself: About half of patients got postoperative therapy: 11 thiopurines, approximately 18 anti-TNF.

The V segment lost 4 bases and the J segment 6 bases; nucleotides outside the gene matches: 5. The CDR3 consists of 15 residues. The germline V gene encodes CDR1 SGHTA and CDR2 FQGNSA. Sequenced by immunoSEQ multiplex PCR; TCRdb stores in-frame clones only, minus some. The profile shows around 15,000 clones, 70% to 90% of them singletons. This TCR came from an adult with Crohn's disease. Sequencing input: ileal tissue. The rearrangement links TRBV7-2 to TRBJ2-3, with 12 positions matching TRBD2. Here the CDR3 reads CASSSSSGRADTQYF. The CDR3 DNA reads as TGTGCCAGCAGCTCCTCTAGCGGGAGGGCCGATACGCAGTATTTT.